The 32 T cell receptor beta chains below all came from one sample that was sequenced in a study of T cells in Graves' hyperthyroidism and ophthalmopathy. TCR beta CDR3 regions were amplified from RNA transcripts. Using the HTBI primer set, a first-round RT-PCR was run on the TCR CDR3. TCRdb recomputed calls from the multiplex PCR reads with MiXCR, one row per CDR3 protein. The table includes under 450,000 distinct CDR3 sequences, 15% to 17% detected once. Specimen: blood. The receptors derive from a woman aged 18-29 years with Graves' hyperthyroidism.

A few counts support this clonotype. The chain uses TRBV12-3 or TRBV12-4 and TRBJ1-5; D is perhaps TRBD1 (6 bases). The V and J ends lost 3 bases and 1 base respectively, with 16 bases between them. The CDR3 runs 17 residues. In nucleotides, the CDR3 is TGTGCCAGCAGTTTCGGGACAAGGAGTCTCAGCAATCAGCCCCAGCATTTT. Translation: CASSFGTRSLSNQPQHF.

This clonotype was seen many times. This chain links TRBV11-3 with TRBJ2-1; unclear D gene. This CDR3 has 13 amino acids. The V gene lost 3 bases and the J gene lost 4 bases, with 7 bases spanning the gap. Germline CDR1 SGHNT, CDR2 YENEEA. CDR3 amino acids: CASSLDSYNEQFF. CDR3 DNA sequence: TGTGCCAGCAGCTTGGATTCTTACAATGAGCAGTTCTTC.

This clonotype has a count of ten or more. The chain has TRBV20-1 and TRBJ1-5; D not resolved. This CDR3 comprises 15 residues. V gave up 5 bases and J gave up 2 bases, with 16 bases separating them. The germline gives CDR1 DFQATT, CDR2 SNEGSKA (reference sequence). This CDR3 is CSAAGGFMGNQPQHF. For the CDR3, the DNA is TGCAGTGCTGCGGGAGGTTTTATGGGCAATCAGCCCCAGCATTTT.

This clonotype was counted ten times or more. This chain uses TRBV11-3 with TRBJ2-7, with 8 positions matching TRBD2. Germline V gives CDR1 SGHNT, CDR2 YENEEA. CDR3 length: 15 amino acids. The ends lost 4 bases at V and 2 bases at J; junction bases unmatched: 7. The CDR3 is CASSSRTSGAYEQYF. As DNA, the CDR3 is TGTGCCAGCAGCTCCCGAACTAGCGGAGCCTACGAGCAGTACTTC.

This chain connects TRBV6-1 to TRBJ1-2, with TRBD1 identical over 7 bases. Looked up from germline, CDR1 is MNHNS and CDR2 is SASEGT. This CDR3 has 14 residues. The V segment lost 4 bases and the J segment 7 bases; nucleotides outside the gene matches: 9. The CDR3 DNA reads TGTGCCAGCAGTGCTGGGACAGCGTGGTTTGGCTACACCTTC. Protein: CASSAGTAWFGYTF.

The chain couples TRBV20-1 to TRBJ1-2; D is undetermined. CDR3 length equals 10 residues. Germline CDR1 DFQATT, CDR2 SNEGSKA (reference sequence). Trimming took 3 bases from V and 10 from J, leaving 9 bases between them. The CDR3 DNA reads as TGCAGTGCTAGCAGAGGTGTCTACACCTTC. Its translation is CSASRGVYTF.

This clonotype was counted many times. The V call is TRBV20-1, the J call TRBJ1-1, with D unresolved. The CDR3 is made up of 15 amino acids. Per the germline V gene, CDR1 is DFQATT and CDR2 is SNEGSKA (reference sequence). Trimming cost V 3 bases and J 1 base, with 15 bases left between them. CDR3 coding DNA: TGCAGTGCTAGTCCCCCCCCTCGGACGAACACTGAAGCTTTCTTT. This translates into CSASPPPRTNTEAFF.

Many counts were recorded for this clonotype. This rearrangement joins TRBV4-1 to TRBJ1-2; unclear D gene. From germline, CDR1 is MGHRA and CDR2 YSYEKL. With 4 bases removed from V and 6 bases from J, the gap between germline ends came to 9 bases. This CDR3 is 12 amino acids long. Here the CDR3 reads CASSRTVNGYTF. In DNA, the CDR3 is TGCGCCAGCAGCCGGACGGTGAATGGCTACACCTTC.

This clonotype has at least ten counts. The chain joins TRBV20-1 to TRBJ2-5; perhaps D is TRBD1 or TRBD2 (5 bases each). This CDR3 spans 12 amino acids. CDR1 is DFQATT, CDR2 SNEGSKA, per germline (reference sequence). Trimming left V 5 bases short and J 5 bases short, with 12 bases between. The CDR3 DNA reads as TGCAGTGCTCCGGGACCTGTGGAGACCCAGTACTTC. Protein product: CSAPGPVETQYF.

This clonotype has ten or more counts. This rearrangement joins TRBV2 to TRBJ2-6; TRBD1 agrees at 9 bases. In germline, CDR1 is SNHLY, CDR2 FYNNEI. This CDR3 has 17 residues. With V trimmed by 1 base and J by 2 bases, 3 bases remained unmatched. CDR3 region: CASSEGDRAAGANVLTF. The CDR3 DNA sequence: TGTGCCAGCAGTGAAGGGGACAGGGCAGCTGGGGCCAACGTCCTGACTTTC.

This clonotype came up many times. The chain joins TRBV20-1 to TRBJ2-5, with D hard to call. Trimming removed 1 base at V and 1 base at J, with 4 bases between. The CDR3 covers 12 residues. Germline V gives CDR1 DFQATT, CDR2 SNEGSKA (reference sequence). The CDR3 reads CSARGLQETQYF. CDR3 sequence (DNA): TGCAGTGCTAGAGGCCTCCAAGAGACCCAGTACTTC.

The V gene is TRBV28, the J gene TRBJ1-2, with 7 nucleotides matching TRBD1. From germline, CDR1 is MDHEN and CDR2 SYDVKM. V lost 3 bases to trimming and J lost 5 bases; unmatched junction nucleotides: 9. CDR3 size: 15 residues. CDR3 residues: CASSFGLRGDYGYTF. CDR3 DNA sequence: TGTGCCAGCAGTTTCGGTCTCAGGGGGGATTATGGCTACACCTTC.

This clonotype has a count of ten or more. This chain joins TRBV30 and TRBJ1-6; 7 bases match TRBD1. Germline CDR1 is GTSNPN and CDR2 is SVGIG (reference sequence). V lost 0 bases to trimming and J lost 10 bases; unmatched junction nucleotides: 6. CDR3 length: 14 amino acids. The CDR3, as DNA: TGTGCCTGGAGTGTCGGACAGGTTGTCTCACCCCTCCACTTT. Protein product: CAWSVGQVVSPLHF.

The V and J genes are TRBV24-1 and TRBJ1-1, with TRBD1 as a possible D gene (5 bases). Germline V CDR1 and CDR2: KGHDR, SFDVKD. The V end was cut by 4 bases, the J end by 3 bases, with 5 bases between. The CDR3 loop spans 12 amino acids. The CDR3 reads CATSDRDTEAFF. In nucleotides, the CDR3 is TGTGCCACCAGTGACAGGGACACTGAAGCTTTCTTT.

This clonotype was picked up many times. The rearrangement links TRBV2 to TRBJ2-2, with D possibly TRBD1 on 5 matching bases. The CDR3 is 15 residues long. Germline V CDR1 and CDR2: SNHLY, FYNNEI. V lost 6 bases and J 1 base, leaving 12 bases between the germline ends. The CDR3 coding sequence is TGTGCCAGCAGCGAACTCCAGGGGAACACCGGGGAGCTGTTTTTT. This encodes CASSELQGNTGELFF.

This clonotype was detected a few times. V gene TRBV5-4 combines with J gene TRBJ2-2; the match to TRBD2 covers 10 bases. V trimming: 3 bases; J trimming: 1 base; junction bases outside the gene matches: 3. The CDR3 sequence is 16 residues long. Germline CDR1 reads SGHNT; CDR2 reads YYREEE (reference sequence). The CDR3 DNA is TGTGCCAGCAGCTCAAGGACTAGCGGGAACACCGGGGAGCTGTTTTTT. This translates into CASSSRTSGNTGELFF. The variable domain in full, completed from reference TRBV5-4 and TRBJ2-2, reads ETGVTQSPTHLIKTRGQQVTLRCSSQSGHNTVSWYQQALGQGPQFIFQYYREEENGRGNFPPRFSGLQFPNYSSELNVNALELDDSALYLCASSSRTSGNTGELFFGEGSRLTVL.

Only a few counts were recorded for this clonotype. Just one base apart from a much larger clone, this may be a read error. The CDR3 nucleotides read TGCAGTGCTAGAGATTCGGGACGGGGTAGCAATGAGCAGTTCTTC. Residues: CSARDSGRGSNEQFF. This chain links TRBV20-1 with TRBJ2-1, with D perhaps given as TRBD1 or TRBD2 (5 bases each). V dropped 0 bases and J dropped 6 bases, with 15 bases sitting between them. CDR3 size: 15 residues. The germline V gene has CDR1 DFQATT and CDR2 SNEGSKA (reference sequence).

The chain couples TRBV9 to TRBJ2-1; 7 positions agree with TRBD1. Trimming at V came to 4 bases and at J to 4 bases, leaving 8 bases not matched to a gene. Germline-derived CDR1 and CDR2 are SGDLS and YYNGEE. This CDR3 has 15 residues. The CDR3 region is CASSTRQGRYNEQFF. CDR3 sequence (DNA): TGTGCCAGCAGCACCCGACAGGGTAGGTACAATGAGCAGTTCTTC.

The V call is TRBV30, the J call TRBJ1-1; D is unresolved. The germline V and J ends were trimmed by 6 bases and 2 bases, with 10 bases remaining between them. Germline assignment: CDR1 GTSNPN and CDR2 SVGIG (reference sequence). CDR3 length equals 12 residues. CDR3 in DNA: TGTGCCTGTATTCCAGTAAACACTGAAGCTTTCTTT. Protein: CACIPVNTEAFF.

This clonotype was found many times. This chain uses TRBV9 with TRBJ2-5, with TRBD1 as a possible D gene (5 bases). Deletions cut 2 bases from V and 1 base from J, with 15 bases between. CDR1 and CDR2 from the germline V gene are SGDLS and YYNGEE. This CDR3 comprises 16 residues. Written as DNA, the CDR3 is TGTGCCAGCAGCGTGCGTCCAGGGCATGGCCAAGAGACCCAGTACTTC. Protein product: CASSVRPGHGQETQYF.

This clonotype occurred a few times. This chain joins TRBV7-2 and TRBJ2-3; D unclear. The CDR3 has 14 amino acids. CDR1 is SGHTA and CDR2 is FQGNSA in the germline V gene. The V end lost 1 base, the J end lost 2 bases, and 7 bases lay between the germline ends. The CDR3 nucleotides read TGTGCCAGCAGCTTAGTCGCCCTCACAGATACGCAGTATTTT. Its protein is CASSLVALTDTQYF.

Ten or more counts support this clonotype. CDR3 nucleotides: TGTGCCAGCAGCTTAGAACGGAGGTTGGAGACCCAGTACTTC. This gives the protein CASSLERRLETQYF. This chain joins TRBV11-2 and TRBJ2-5, with a possible D match to TRBD2 (5 bases). Germline lookup yields CDR1 SGHAT and CDR2 FQNNGV. V was shortened by 0 bases and J by 5 bases, with 10 bases between the two germline ends. This CDR3 is 14 amino acids long.

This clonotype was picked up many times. CDR3 bases: TGTGCCAGCAGTTTGGGGACTAGCGTGTACAATGAGCAGTTCTTC. This encodes CASSLGTSVYNEQFF. The rearrangement uses TRBV12-3 or TRBV12-4 and TRBJ2-1; 10 positions match TRBD2. CDR3 length equals 15 residues. The V gene end was trimmed by 3 bases and the J gene end by 4 bases; junction bases not matched to a gene: 3.

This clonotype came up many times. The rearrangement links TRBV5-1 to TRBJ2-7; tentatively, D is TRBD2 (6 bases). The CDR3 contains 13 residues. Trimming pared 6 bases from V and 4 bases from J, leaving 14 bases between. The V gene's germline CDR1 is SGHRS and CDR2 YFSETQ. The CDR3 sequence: CASTGGDYYEQYF. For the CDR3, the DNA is TGCGCCAGCACGGGCGGGGATTATTACGAGCAGTACTTC.

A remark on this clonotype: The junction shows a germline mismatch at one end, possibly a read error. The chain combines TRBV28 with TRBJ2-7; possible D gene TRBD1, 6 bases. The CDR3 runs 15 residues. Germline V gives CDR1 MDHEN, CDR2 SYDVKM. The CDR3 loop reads CAGSLEQGFLNEQYF. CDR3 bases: TGTGCCGGCAGTTTAGAACAGGGCTTTTTGAACGAGCAGTACTTC.

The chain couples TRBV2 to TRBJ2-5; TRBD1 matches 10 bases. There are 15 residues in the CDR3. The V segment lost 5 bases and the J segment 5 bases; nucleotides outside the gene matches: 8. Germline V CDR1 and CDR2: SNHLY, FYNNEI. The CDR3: CASSYQTGGFETQYF. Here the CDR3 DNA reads TGTGCCAGCAGTTACCAGACAGGGGGCTTCGAGACCCAGTACTTC.

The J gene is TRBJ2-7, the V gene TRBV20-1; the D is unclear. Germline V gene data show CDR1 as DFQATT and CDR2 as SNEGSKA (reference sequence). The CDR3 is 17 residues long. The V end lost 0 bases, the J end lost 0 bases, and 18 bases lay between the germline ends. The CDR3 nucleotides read TGCAGTGCTAGAGACCCACTTCAAGAGGCGATCTCCTACGAGCAGTACTTC. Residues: CSARDPLQEAISYEQYF.

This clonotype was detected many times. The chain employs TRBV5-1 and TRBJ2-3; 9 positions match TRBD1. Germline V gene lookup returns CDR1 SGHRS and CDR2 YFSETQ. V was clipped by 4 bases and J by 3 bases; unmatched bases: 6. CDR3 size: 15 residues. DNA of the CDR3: TGCGCCAGCAGCCACCGGGACAGGGTAACAGATACGCAGTATTTT. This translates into CASSHRDRVTDTQYF.

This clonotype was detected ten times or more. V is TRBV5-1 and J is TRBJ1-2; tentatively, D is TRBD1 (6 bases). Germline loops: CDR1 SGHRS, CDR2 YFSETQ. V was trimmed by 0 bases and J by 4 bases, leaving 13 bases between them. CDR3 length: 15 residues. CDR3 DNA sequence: TGCGCCAGCAGCTTGGCCCCCGACAGGTTCTATGGCTACACCTTC. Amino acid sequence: CASSLAPDRFYGYTF.

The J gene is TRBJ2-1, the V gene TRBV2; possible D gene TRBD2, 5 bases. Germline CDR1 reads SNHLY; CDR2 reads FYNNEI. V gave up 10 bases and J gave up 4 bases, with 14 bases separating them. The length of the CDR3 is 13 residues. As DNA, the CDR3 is TGTGCCACGAAGGGAAGAGGGTACAATGAGCAGTTCTTC. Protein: CATKGRGYNEQFF.

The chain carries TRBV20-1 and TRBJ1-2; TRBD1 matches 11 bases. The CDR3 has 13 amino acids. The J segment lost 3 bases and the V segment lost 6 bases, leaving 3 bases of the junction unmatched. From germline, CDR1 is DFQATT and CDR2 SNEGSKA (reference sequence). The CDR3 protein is CSARTGGHYGYTF. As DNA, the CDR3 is TGCAGTGCGCGGACAGGGGGCCACTATGGCTACACCTTC.

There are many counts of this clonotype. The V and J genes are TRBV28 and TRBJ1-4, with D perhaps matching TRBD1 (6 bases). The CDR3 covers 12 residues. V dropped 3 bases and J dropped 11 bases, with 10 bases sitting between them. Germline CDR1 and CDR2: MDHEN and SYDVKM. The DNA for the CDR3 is TGTGCCAGCAGTTTGACACAGGGTAAACTGTTTTTT. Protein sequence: CASSLTQGKLFF.